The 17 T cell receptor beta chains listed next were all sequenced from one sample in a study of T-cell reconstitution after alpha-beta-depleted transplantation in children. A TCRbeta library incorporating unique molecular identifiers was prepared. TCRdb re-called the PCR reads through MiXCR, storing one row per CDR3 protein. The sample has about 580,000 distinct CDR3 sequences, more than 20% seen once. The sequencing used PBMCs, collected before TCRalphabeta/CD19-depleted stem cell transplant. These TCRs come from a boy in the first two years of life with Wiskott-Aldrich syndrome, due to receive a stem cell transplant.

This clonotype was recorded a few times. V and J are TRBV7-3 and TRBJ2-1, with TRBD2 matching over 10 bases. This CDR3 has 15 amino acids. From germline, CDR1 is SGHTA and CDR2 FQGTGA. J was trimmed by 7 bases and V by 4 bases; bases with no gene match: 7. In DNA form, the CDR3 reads TGTGCCAGCAGCTCCCAAGCGGGAGGGGGAAATGAGCAGTTCTTC. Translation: CASSSQAGGGNEQFF.

CDR3 bases: TGTGCCAGCAGCTTAAAGGGCCAAAGCTCTGGAAACACCATATATTTT. Its protein is CASSLKGQSSGNTIYF. This chain uses TRBV7-8 with TRBJ1-3; D gene unclear. CDR1 and CDR2 from the germline V gene are SGHVS and FQNEAQ. The CDR3 sequence is 16 residues long. The germline V and J ends were trimmed by 2 bases and 0 bases, with 11 bases remaining between them.

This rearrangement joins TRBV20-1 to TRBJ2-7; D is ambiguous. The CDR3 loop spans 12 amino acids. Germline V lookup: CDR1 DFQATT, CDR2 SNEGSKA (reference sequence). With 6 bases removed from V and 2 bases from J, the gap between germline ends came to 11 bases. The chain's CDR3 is CSAEDVPYEQYF. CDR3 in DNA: TGCAGTGCCGAGGACGTCCCCTACGAGCAGTACTTC.

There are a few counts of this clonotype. The CDR3 DNA is TGTGCCAGCAGCGTACCGGGGCCTAGCACAGATACGCAGTATTTT. It codes for CASSVPGPSTDTQYF. V is TRBV28 and J is TRBJ2-3, with D perhaps matching TRBD1 or TRBD2 (5 bases each). The CDR3 sequence is 15 residues long. V lost 6 bases, J lost 0 bases, and 13 bases lay in between. CDR1 is MDHEN, CDR2 SYDVKM, per germline.

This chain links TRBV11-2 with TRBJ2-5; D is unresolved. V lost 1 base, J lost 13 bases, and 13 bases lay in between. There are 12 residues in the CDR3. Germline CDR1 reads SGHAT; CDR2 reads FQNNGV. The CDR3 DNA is TGTGCCAGCAGCTTAGTCCCAGTCCGAAGGTACTTC. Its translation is CASSLVPVRRYF.

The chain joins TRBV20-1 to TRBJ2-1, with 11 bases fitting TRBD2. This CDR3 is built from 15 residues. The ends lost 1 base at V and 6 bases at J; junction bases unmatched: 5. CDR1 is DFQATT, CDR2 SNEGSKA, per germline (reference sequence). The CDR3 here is CSARGGTSGLNEQFF. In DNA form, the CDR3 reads TGCAGTGCTAGAGGGGGGACTAGCGGACTCAATGAGCAGTTCTTC.

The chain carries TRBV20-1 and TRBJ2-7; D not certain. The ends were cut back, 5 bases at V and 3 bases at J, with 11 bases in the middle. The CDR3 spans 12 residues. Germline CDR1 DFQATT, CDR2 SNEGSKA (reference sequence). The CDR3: CSAARTFYEQYF. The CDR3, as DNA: TGCAGTGCTGCCCGGACGTTCTACGAGCAGTACTTC.

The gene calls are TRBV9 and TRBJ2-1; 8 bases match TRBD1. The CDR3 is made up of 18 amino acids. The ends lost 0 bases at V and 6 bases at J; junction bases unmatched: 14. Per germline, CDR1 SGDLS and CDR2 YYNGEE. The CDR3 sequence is CASSVAPAVQGASNEQFF. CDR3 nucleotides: TGTGCCAGCAGCGTAGCCCCCGCTGTGCAGGGGGCGTCCAATGAGCAGTTCTTC.

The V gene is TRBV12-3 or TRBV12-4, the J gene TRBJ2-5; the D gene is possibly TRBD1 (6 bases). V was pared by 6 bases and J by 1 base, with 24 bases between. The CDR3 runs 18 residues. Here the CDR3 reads CASSLMGAWRAGQETQYF. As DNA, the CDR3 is TGTGCCAGCAGCTTAATGGGGGCTTGGCGGGCCGGCCAAGAGACCCAGTACTTC.

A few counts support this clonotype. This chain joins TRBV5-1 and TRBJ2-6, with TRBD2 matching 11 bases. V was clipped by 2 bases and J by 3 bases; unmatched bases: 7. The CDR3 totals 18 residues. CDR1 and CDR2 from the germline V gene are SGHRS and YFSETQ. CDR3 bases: TGCGCCAGCAGCTTAAGCACTAGCGGGAGTCTTGGGGCCAACGTCCTGACTTTC. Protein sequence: CASSLSTSGSLGANVLTF.

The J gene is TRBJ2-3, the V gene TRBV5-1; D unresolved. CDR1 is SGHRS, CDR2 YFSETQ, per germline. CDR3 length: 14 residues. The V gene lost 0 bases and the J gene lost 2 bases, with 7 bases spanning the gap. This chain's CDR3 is CASSLGRVTDTQYF. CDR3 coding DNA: TGCGCCAGCAGCTTGGGCCGAGTCACAGATACGCAGTATTTT.

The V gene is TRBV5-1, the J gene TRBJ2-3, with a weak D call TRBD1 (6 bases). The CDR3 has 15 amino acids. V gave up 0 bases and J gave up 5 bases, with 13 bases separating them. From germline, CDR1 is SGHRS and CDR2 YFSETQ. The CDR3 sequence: CASSLDWGHEDTQYF. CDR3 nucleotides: TGCGCCAGCAGCTTGGACTGGGGGCATGAAGATACGCAGTATTTT.

CDR3 loop: CASSLLFGSNTGELFF. The CDR3 DNA follows: TGCGCCAGCAGCTTGTTATTCGGGTCGAACACCGGGGAGCTGTTTTTT. The chain couples TRBV5-1 to TRBJ2-2; D gene unclear. The CDR3 length is 16 residues. Germline CDR1 SGHRS, CDR2 YFSETQ. V lost 1 base, J lost 0 bases, and 10 bases lay in between. Variable domain in full (rest from reference TRBV5-1 and TRBJ2-2): KAGVTQTPRYLIKTRGQQVTLSCSPISGHRSVSWYQQTPGQGLQFLFEYFSETQRNKGNFPGRFSGRQFSNSRSEMNVSTLELGDSALYLCASSLLFGSNTGELFFGEGSRLTVL.

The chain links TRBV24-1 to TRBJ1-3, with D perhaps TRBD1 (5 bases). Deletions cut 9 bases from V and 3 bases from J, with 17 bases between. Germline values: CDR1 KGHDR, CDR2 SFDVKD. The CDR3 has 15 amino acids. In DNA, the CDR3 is TGTGCCACCGGAAACCAGGGTACTCGTGGAAACACCATATATTTT. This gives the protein CATGNQGTRGNTIYF.

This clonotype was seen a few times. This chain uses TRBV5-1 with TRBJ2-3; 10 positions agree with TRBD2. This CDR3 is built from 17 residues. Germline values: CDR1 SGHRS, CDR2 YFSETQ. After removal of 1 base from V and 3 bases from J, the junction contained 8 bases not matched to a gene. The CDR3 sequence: CASSLPLAGERTDTQYF. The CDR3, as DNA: TGCGCCAGCAGCTTGCCGCTAGCGGGAGAGAGGACAGATACGCAGTATTTT. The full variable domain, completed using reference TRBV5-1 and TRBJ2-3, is KAGVTQTPRYLIKTRGQQVTLSCSPISGHRSVSWYQQTPGQGLQFLFEYFSETQRNKGNFPGRFSGRQFSNSRSEMNVSTLELGDSALYLCASSLPLAGERTDTQYFGPGTRLTVL.

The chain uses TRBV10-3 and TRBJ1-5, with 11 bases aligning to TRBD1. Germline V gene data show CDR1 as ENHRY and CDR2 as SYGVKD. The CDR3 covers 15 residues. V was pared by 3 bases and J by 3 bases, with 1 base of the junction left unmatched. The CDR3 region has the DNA TGTGCCATCAGTGAAGGACAGGGGGCCAATCAGCCCCAGCATTTT. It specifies CAISEGQGANQPQHF.

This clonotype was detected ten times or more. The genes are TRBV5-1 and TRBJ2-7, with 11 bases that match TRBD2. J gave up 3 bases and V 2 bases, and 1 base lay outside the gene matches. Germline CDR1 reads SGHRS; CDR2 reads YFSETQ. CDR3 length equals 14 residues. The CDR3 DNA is TGCGCCAGCAGCTTAGGGACTAGCGGCTACGAGCAGTACTTC. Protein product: CASSLGTSGYEQYF. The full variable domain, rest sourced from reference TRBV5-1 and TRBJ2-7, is KAGVTQTPRYLIKTRGQQVTLSCSPISGHRSVSWYQQTPGQGLQFLFEYFSETQRNKGNFPGRFSGRQFSNSRSEMNVSTLELGDSALYLCASSLGTSGYEQYFGPGTRLTVT.